The TCR beta chain described here comes from a study of beta chain features in type 1 diabetes. About the research overall: No patient-donor differences in age, gender, total cells or subset yield.

Of the isolated RNA, all was reverse transcribed, and so the sequenced material was expressed TCRB transcripts. Deep immunoSEQ sequencing covered naive, central memory and regulatory T cell samples. Data came from immunoSEQ multiplex PCR; TCRdb stores just in-frame clones and leaves some out. The sample holds roughly 180,000 clones, 6.5% to 8.5% seen once. This clone was seen more than once but under ten times. The antigen remains unidentified. One end of the junction is discordant with germline, which a read error may explain. Each of the CD4+ naive, central memory, regulatory and stem cell-like memory populations was sorted via CD45RO/CCR7/CD25/CD127/CD95/CD27. Germline CDR1 is SGHTA and CDR2 is FQGNSA. The CDR3 contains 13 residues. General observations from the study: Moderately but significantly shorter TCRB CDR3s were found in Type 1 diabetes patients in all four CD4+ subsets. More deletions and fewer insertions at VDJ junctions were found in patients with type 1 diabetes.

Sequencing input: central memory CD4+ T cells from blood. The chain joins TRBV7-2 to TRBJ2-4, with 10 nucleotides matching TRBD2. The receptor comes from a man aged 18 to 30 with type 1 diabetes. The CDR3: CASSLDASGGLNF. CDR3 nucleotide sequence: TGTGCCAGCAGCTTAGACGCTAGCGGGGGCCTAAACTTC.